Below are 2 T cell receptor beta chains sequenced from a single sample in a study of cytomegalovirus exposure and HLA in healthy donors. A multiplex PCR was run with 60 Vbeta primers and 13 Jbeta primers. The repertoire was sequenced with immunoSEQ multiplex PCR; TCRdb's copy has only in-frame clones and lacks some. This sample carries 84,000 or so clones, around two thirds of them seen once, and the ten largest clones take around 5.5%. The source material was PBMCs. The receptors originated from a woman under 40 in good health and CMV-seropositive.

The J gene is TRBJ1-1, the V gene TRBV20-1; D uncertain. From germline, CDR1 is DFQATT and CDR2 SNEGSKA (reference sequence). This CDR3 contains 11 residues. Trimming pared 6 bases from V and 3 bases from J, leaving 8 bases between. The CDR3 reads CSAPRYTEAFF. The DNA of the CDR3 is TGCAGTGCCCCGCGGTACACTGAAGCTTTCTTT.

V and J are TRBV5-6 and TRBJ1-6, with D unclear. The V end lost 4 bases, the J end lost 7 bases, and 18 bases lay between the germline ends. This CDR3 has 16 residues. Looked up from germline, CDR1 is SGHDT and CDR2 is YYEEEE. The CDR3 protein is CASSERISVKNSPLHF. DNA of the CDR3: TGTGCCAGCAGCGAGAGAATATCGGTCAAAAATTCACCCCTCCACTTT.